This is a list of T cell receptor beta chains from one sample in a study of CD8 T cells in ankylosing spondylitis. In TCRdb, the 5' RACE reads were re-called with MiXCR into one record per CDR3 protein. The sample includes about 260,000 distinct CDR3 sequences, about 19% of them seen just once. Specimen: blood, either unsorted or a sorted T cell fraction (not recorded which). The receptor set was obtained from a male donor with ankylosing spondylitis or in good health (not recorded which). The CDR3 runs from the conserved cysteine through the conserved F or W. Each record gives: D gene, J gene, clone size, V gene, CDR3 protein, CDR3 DNA. The D gene is left open where the match is weak. Clone size appears in some rows only: once, few, many, or a class for an expanded clone.

NA | TRBJ2-3 | few | TRBV7-8 | CASSLPGQTSPHTQYF | TGTGCCAGCAGCCTCCCGGGACAAACATCCCCACATACGCAGTATTTT
TRBD2 | TRBJ2-3 | NA | TRBV10-3 | CASAGAEDTQYF | TGTGCCTCGGCGGGAGCGGAAGATACGCAGTATTTT
TRBD2 | TRBJ2-5 | once | TRBV20-1 | CSALSGDQETQYF | TGCAGTGCTCTTAGCGGGGACCAAGAGACCCAGTACTTC
NA | TRBJ2-3 | NA | TRBV7-3 | CASSSRTSRGGTDTQYF | TGTGCCAGCAGCTCTCGGACTAGCAGGGGGGGCACAGATACGCAGTATTTT
NA | TRBJ2-2 | many | TRBV20-1 | CSARDSLTGELFF | TGCAGTGCTAGGGACAGCCTCACCGGGGAGCTGTTTTTT
TRBD1 | TRBJ1-5 | few | TRBV6-1 | CASSSTGGSAQPQHF | TGTGCCAGCAGTAGTACAGGGGGGTCGGCTCAGCCCCAGCATTTT
NA | TRBJ1-1 | NA | TRBV5-1 | CASRVGPQNTEAFF | TGCGCCAGCAGAGTAGGTCCCCAGAACACTGAAGCTTTCTTT
NA | TRBJ1-6 | NA | TRBV2 | CASLRGMGSPLHF | TGTGCCAGCCTCCGGGGGATGGGTTCACCCCTCCACTTT
TRBD2 | TRBJ2-1 | few | TRBV10-3 | CAISPTGGLVREQFF | TGTGCCATCAGTCCAACGGGAGGTCTGGTGCGTGAGCAGTTCTTC
TRBD1 | TRBJ1-1 | few | TRBV12-3/TRBV12-4 | CASSPTGFHEAFF | TGTGCCAGCAGCCCGACAGGGTTCCACGAAGCTTTCTTT
NA | TRBJ1-1 | NA | TRBV29-1 | CSAGTLVTEAFF | TGCAGCGCTGGGACCCTAGTCACTGAAGCTTTCTTT
TRBD2 | TRBJ2-2 | few | TRBV29-1 | CSVAISGAGTGELFF | TGCAGCGTAGCAATCAGCGGGGCCGGAACCGGGGAGCTGTTTTTT
TRBD2 | TRBJ2-1 | few | TRBV5-1 | CASSLILAENNEQFF | TGCGCCAGCAGCTTGATACTAGCGGAAAACAATGAGCAGTTCTTC
TRBD1 | TRBJ2-2 | NA | TRBV25-1 | CASSEAPGQGNTGELFF | TGTGCCAGCAGTGAAGCACCGGGACAGGGGAACACCGGGGAGCTGTTTTTT
TRBD2 | TRBJ2-5 | NA | TRBV4-2 | CASSQGASGGEETQYF | TGTGCCAGCAGCCAAGGAGCTAGCGGGGGGGAAGAGACCCAGTACTTC
NA | TRBJ2-4 | NA | TRBV7-8 | CASSLLVRGLAKNIQYF | TGTGCCAGCAGCTTATTAGTGCGGGGATTAGCCAAAAACATTCAGTACTTC
TRBD2 | TRBJ2-2 | few | TRBV27 | CASSRGGDTGELFF | TGTGCCAGCAGTCGCGGGGGGGATACCGGGGAGCTGTTTTTT
TRBD1 | TRBJ1-4 | NA | TRBV20-1 | CSAGITGDEKLFF | TGCAGTGCTGGAATTACAGGGGACGAAAAACTGTTTTTT
TRBD1 | TRBJ1-5 | few | TRBV20-1 | CSARASGGNQPQHF | TGCAGTGCTAGAGCGTCAGGGGGGAATCAGCCCCAGCATTTT
TRBD2 | TRBJ2-1 | few | TRBV24-1 | CATSERSLAGGRMEQFF | TGTGCCACCAGTGAAAGGTCTCTAGCGGGAGGTCGGATGGAGCAGTTCTTC
TRBD2 | TRBJ2-1 | few | TRBV20-1 | CSASPVREVGEQFF | TGCAGTGCTAGCCCGGTGCGGGAGGTTGGTGAGCAGTTCTTC
TRBD1 | TRBJ2-1 | NA | TRBV24-1 | CATSDIGQGDEQFF | TGTGCCACCAGTGATATCGGACAGGGTGATGAGCAGTTCTTC
NA | TRBJ1-2 | few | TRBV5-1 | CASSLTQVRDGYTF | TGCGCCAGTAGCTTGACTCAGGTCAGGGATGGCTACACCTTC
TRBD2 | TRBJ2-1 | few | TRBV6-6 | CASSYLAGAHQFF | TGTGCCAGCAGCTACCTAGCGGGAGCCCACCAGTTCTTC
TRBD2 | TRBJ2-2 | few | TRBV12-3/TRBV12-4 | CASSLALGLAGANSGELFF | TGTGCCAGCAGTTTAGCTCTCGGACTAGCGGGGGCCAATAGCGGGGAGCTGTTTTTT
NA | TRBJ2-2 | few | TRBV11-2 | CASSPQYTGELFF | TGTGCCAGCAGCCCGCAATACACCGGGGAGCTGTTTTTT
NA | TRBJ2-2 | NA | TRBV5-5 | CASGRISDTGELFF | TGTGCCAGCGGAAGGATATCGGACACCGGGGAGCTGTTTTTT
TRBD1 | TRBJ2-1 | NA | TRBV10-3 | CAISGGQGSSYNEQFF | TGTGCCATCAGTGGGGGACAGGGCAGCTCCTACAATGAGCAGTTCTTC